This T cell receptor (beta chain) was profiled in a study of T cell responses to AZD1222 COVID-19 vaccine (dated by TCRdb to the early 2020s). Study-level background: AZD1222 recipients whose second dose came at about 4 weeks and those whose second dose came at about 12 weeks were combined into one group, since spike-specific TCR depth and breadth did not differ between the two schedules. Trial participants were enrolled into age subgroups of 18-55, 56-69 and 70-plus years, which contained around 140, 26 and 57 TCR-sequenced participants, respectively. TCR sequencing covered 230 to 250 trial participants: 200 to 220 given two doses of AZD1222 and 26 given two doses of MenACWY control vaccine.

The CDR3 regions of human TCRbeta chains were subjected to immunosequencing. On the study's bioinformatics: TCRs in the repertoires were compared against a reference library of SARS-CoV-2-specific TCRs that had been generated with the MIRA antigen-specificity platform. Breadth was defined as the fraction of unique TCRs that were SARS-CoV-2-associated. Depth was defined as the fraction of total T cells that were SARS-CoV-2-associated. Using the MIRA data, each spike-specific TCR was assigned both to the spike region to which the TCR was reactive and to a CD4 or CD8 class. Log10-transformed breadth and depth values were compared by one-way ANOVA with Sidak's multiple comparisons tests. TCRdb limited this immuneACCESS table to in-frame rearrangements with V and J called. A share of clones is missing; checked studies link under half to unresolved V genes, and the rest is unexplained. The V and J calls and the clone size are those of that table, but D and trimming were determined from the DNA. For this sample the table gives around 100,000 clones, of which 87% were detected only once. The ten largest make up just under 3% of the sample.

This clone was recorded a few times. Which antigen it targets is not known. No much larger clonotype is one base removed from it; base qualities were not supplied. General study outcomes and caveats: The 56-69-year group was small, and its depth increase did not reach significance, likely because of low power. Nearly half of unique spike-specific TCRs reportedly recognized epitopes outside regions mutated in the B.1.351 and B.1.1.7 variants. The vaccine-associated CD4 TCRs covered the entire spike protein, and the dominant responses fell in regions 160-218 and 743-854. No day 14 peak-response samples were available, so repertoires were characterized only after the peak T cell response. Conclusions about previously exposed vaccinees are limited because only six or seven AZD1222 recipients were SARS-CoV-2 seropositive at baseline. A significant rise in spike-specific TCR breadth and depth was observed after two AZD1222 doses relative to day 0 and relative to MenACWY recipients. Participants were mostly white British and included more females than males, and it was suggested by the authors that clonal diversity may have been underestimated.

V is cut by 0 bases and J by 4 bases, and the space between the germline ends is 10 bases. CDR1 and CDR2, per the germline V gene, are SGDLS and YYNGEE. The CDR3 runs 14 amino acids, cysteine and phenylalanine included. Here the CDR3 DNA is all that survives: 42 bases in frame from base 1. Sample time point, as interpreted from the label and publication: baseline before first vaccination. Vaccinee samples were obtained from the UK trials COV001 and COV002, which included a single-blind randomized controlled phase 2/3 trial of AZD1222 (ChAdOx1 nCoV-19) in healthy adults. For TCRbeta chain sequencing, PBMC samples from trial participants were taken at day 0 and at day 28 after the second dose.

This receptor was obtained from an adult in good health. The chain is assembled from TRBV9 and TRBJ1-1; perhaps TRBD1 is the D gene, with 5 bases matching. Sequenced here: peripheral blood, sampled on day 0 of AZD1222 vaccination. The CDR3 here reads CASSVDGGGTEAFF. The DNA sequence follows: TGTGCCAGCAGCGTAGATGGGGGAGGCACTGAAGCTTTCTTT.